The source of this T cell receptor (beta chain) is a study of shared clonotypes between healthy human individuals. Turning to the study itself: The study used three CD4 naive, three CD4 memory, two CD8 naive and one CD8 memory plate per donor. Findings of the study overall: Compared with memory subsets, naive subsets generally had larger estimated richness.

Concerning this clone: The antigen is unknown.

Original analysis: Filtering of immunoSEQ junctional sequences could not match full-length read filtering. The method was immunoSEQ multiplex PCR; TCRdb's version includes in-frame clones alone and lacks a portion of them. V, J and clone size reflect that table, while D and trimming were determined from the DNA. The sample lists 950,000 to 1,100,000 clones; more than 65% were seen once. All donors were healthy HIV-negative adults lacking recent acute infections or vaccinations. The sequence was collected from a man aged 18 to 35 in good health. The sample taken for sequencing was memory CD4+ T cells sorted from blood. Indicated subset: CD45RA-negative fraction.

The CDR3 region has the DNA TGTGCCAGTAGTAGAACCCGGGCCAAAGAGACCCAGTACTTC. It yields the protein CASSRTRAKETQYF. The chain is built from TRBV19 and TRBJ2-5; D gene ambiguous. Trimming took off 4 bases at V and 3 bases at J, with 12 bases between the two ends. CDR3 length: 14 residues. Germline CDR1 and CDR2: LNHDA and SQIVND (reference sequence).